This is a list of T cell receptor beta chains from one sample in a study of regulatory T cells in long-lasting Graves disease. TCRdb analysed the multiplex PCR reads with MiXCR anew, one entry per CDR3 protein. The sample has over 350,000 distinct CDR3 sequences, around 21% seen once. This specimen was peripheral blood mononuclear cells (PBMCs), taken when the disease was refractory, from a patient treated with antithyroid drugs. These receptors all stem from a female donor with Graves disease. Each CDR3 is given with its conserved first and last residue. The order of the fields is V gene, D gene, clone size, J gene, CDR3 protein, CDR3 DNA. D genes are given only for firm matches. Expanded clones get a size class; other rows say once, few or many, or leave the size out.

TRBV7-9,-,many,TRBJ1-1,CASSLAGSDTEAFF,TGTGCCAGCAGCTTAGCTGGGTCCGACACTGAAGCTTTCTTT
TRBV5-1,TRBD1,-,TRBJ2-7,CASSNAGTGTGEQYF,TGCGCCAGCAGCAACGCCGGGACAGGGACCGGAGAGCAGTACTTC
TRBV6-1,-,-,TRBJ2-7,CASIGDGYEQYF,TGTGCCAGCATCGGTGACGGGTACGAGCAGTACTTC
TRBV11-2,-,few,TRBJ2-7,CASSLAARSYEQYF,TGTGCCAGCAGCTTAGCGGCCAGGTCTTACGAGCAGTACTTC
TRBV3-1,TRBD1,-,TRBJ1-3,CASSRSQGSTSGNTIYF,TGTGCCAGCAGCCGCTCACAGGGGTCGACCTCTGGAAACACCATATATTTT
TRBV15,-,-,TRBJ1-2,CATSGWGGGYTF,TGTGCCACCAGCGGATGGGGAGGGGGCTACACCTTC
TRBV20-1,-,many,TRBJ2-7,CSANLRTGSDEQYF,TGCAGTGCTAATCTCAGAACAGGGAGCGACGAGCAGTACTTC
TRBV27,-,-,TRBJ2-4,CASRSLGGSIQYF,TGTGCCAGCAGATCTTTAGGGGGGTCTATTCAGTACTTC
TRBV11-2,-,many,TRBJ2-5,CASSYDPRTRETQYF,TGTGCCAGCAGTTACGACCCCCGGACGAGGGAGACCCAGTACTTC
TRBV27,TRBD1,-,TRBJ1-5,CASSPRQGVGQPQHF,TGTGCCAGCAGTCCTCGACAGGGTGTGGGTCAGCCCCAGCATTTT
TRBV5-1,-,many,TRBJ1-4,CASSLSGTATNEKLFF,TGCGCCAGCAGCTTGTCCGGTACTGCAACTAATGAAAAACTGTTTTTT
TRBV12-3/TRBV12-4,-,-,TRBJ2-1,CASSEQEYNEQFF,TGTGCCAGCAGTGAGCAGGAGTACAATGAGCAGTTCTTC
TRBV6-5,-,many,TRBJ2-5,CASSSAREGATQYF,TGTGCCAGCAGTTCTGCCAGGGAAGGGGCGACCCAGTACTTC
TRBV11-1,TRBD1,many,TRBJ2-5,CASSRDRGFQETQYF,TGTGCCAGCAGCAGAGACAGGGGGTTCCAAGAGACCCAGTACTTC
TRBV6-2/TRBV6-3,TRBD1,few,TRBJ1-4,CASSSSTGVIEKLFF,TGTGCCAGCAGTTCATCGACAGGGGTGATTGAAAAACTGTTTTTT
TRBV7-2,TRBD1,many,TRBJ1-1,CASSRDRLFTEAFF,TGTGCCAGCAGCCGGGACAGACTTTTCACTGAAGCTTTCTTT
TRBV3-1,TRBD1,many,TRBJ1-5,CASSQATGAASNQPQHF,TGTGCCAGCAGCCAAGCAACAGGGGCGGCTAGCAATCAGCCCCAGCATTTT
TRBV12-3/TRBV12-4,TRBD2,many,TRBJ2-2,CASSPGLAVTGELFF,TGTGCCAGCAGTCCGGGACTAGCGGTAACCGGGGAGCTGTTTTTT
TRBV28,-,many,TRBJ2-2,CASSLRSVDTGELFF,TGTGCCAGCAGTTTGAGGAGCGTGGACACCGGGGAGCTGTTTTTT
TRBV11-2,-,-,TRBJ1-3,CASSLDLIRDTMYF,TGTGCCAGCAGCTTAGACCTAATAAGAGACACCATGTATTTT
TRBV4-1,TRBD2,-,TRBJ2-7,CASSQAGGTLYEQYF,TGCGCCAGCAGCCAAGCCGGGGGGACTCTCTACGAGCAGTACTTC
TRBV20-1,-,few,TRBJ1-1,CSAKKEGYTEAFF,TGCAGTGCTAAGAAGGAGGGGTACACTGAAGCTTTCTTT
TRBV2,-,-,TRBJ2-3,CASKRGAADTQYF,TGTGCCAGCAAAAGGGGTGCAGCAGATACGCAGTATTTT
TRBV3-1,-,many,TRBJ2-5,CASSQLSETQYF,TGTGCCAGCAGCCAACTGAGCGAGACCCAGTACTTC
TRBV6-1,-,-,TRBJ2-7,CASSDVGWSSYEQYF,TGTGCCAGCAGTGACGTCGGGTGGAGCTCCTACGAGCAGTACTTC